The rows below give T cell receptor beta chains drawn from one sample of a study of cytomegalovirus exposure and HLA in healthy donors. Measured with immunoSEQ multiplex PCR; TCRdb has only the in-frame clones, and not every one. The table includes roughly 200,000 clones, 80% to 85% detected once. The sequenced sample was PBMCs. These TCRs come from a man in his forties or fifties in good health and CMV-seronegative. Both conserved end residues are part of each CDR3. A D gene is named only where the DNA matches it firmly. Rows may omit the clone size; those that give it use once, few, many or a size class.

D gene,clone size,J gene,CDR3 length,V gene,CDR3 DNA,CDR3 protein
TRBD2,NA,TRBJ2-3,16,TRBV7-8,TGTGCCAGCAGCAGGGGAGGCGGGAGGCGTACAGATACGCAGTATTTT,CASSRGGGRRTDTQYF
NA,NA,TRBJ1-2,14,TRBV16,TGTGCCAGCAGCCAATATACAGATAACTATGGCTACACCTTC,CASSQYTDNYGYTF
NA,few,TRBJ2-1,12,TRBV28,TGTGCCAGCAGTACCCGGGTGAATGAGCAGTTCTTC,CASSTRVNEQFF
TRBD2,few,TRBJ2-7,14,TRBV30,TGTGCCTGGAGTGTAACAAGCGGGACCTACGAGCAGTACTTC,CAWSVTSGTYEQYF
NA,few,TRBJ1-1,14,TRBV1,TGCACCAGCAGCCAAACACAGGGGTGCACTGAAGCTTTCTTT,CTSSQTQGCTEAFF
TRBD1,few,TRBJ2-7,14,TRBV6-1,TGTGCCAGCAGTGATTGGCAGGGGGCGTACGAGCAGTACTTC,CASSDWQGAYEQYF
TRBD1,NA,TRBJ2-3,15,TRBV18,TGTGCCAGCTCACCTGGGACAGGGAGCACAGATACGCAGTATTTT,CASSPGTGSTDTQYF
TRBD1,NA,TRBJ1-4,14,TRBV5-6,TGTGCCAGCACCCCGGGACAGAGTAATGAAAAACTGTTTTTT,CASTPGQSNEKLFF
NA,NA,TRBJ2-7,14,TRBV4-1,TGCGCCAGCAGCCAAGAAACCGTTTACTACGAGCAGTACTTC,CASSQETVYYEQYF
NA,few,TRBJ1-1,16,TRBV19,TGTGCCAGGGAAGAGGACACAAGCTATGTGTACACTGAAGCTTTCTTT,CAREEDTSYVYTEAFF
TRBD1,NA,TRBJ2-3,16,TRBV18,TGTGCCAGCTCCCCTTCAGGGGGTCTCGTATCAGATACGCAGTATTTT,CASSPSGGLVSDTQYF
NA,NA,TRBJ1-2,14,TRBV7-9,TGTGCCAGCAGCTTTAGTCGAGATGGGAGCGGCTACACCTTC,CASSFSRDGSGYTF
NA,NA,TRBJ1-2,13,TRBV28,TGTGCCAGCAGACCAGGACACTACTATGGCTACACCTTC,CASRPGHYYGYTF
TRBD1,NA,TRBJ1-5,14,TRBV28,TGTGCCAGCAGTTTAGGTCCCAGGGGGCAGCCCCAGCATTTT,CASSLGPRGQPQHF
TRBD1,NA,TRBJ2-7,13,TRBV7-2,TGTGCCAGCAGCAACAGGGGGATCTACGAGCAGTACTTC,CASSNRGIYEQYF
NA,NA,TRBJ2-5,15,TRBV18,TGTGCCAGCTCACCACCGTCAGGGAGGCAAGAGACCCAGTACTTC,CASSPPSGRQETQYF
NA,NA,TRBJ1-4,14,TRBV28,TGTGCCAGCCTTCCGATTGGCCGAAATGAAAAACTGTTTTTT,CASLPIGRNEKLFF
NA,NA,TRBJ2-2,14,TRBV6-4,TGTGCCAGCAAATCTACTAGTTTTACCGGGGAGCTGTTTTTT,CASKSTSFTGELFF
NA,NA,TRBJ2-7,13,TRBV6-1,TGTGCCAGCAGTGATTTGGGGCGGCGAGAGCAGTACTTC,CASSDLGRREQYF
NA,NA,TRBJ1-6,17,TRBV11-2,TGTGCCAGCAGCCTCCGGCAGACTAGCACCTATAATTCACCCCTCCACTTT,CASSLRQTSTYNSPLHF
TRBD1,NA,TRBJ1-1,14,TRBV7-2,TGTGCCAGCAGCTTCGGGACAGGGGGCACTGAAGCTTTCTTT,CASSFGTGGTEAFF
NA,once,TRBJ2-5,15,TRBV5-1,TGCGCCAGCAAGGGGGAGACCCTCGGGAGGGAGACCCAGTACTTC,CASKGETLGRETQYF
NA,once,TRBJ2-2,16,TRBV21-1,TGTGCCAGCAGCAAAGCAAGGGGCCCCAACACCGGGGAGCTGTTTTTT,CASSKARGPNTGELFF
TRBD1,NA,TRBJ1-4,15,TRBV5-1,TGCGCCAGCAGCGATCCGACAGGGGGTAATGAAAAACTGTTTTTT,CASSDPTGGNEKLFF
TRBD1,NA,TRBJ2-5,18,TRBV7-3,TGTGCCAGCAGCTTAACGGGGACAGGGGGCCGGGGGGGCGAGACCCAGTACTTC,CASSLTGTGGRGGETQYF
TRBD1,NA,TRBJ2-3,16,TRBV6-1,TGTGCCAGCAGTGAAGGGGACAGGGGGCGTCCAGATACGCAGTATTTT,CASSEGDRGRPDTQYF
NA,once,TRBJ1-2,13,TRBV6-5,TGTGCCAGCAGTTACAACAGGGTCGGTGGCTACACCTTC,CASSYNRVGGYTF
TRBD1,NA,TRBJ1-4,14,TRBV5-1,TGCGCCAGCAGCGCGGGACAGGGAGCGGAAAAACTGTTTTTT,CASSAGQGAEKLFF
TRBD2,once,TRBJ2-2,16,TRBV7-2,TGTGCCAGCAGCCCCGGACTAGCGGTGAACACCGGGGAGCTGTTTTTT,CASSPGLAVNTGELFF
NA,NA,TRBJ1-2,13,TRBV6-5,TGTGCCAGCAGGCCTACAGGGAACTATGGCTACACCTTC,CASRPTGNYGYTF
TRBD2,NA,TRBJ2-7,15,TRBV27,TGTGCCAGCATTCCCCGGGCGGGAGGAATCTACGAGCAGTACTTC,CASIPRAGGIYEQYF
NA,NA,TRBJ2-7,15,TRBV6-6,TGTGCCAGCACTTCCCCAGAAAACCCCACCTACGAGCAGTACTTC,CASTSPENPTYEQYF
NA,few,TRBJ1-5,14,TRBV2,TGTGCCAGCAGTGGATCGTCGGGCAATCAGCCCCAGCATTTT,CASSGSSGNQPQHF
NA,NA,TRBJ2-5,14,TRBV7-2,TGTGCCAGCAGCTCCTCGGGAGCATCTGAGACCCAGTACTTC,CASSSSGASETQYF
TRBD1,few,TRBJ2-1,15,TRBV11-2,TGTGCCAGCAGCTCGACAGGGTTTGATTCCAGTGAGCAGTTCTTC,CASSSTGFDSSEQFF
TRBD2,NA,TRBJ2-7,14,TRBV18,TGTGCCAGCTCCGGCGGGGGGGGCACCTACGAGCAGTACTTC,CASSGGGGTYEQYF
NA,once,TRBJ1-4,16,TRBV15,TGTGCCACCAGCAGAGATCTGCAGGGACTAAATGAAAAACTGTTTTTT,CATSRDLQGLNEKLFF
TRBD1,NA,TRBJ2-1,15,TRBV28,TGTGCCAGCACTCAACAGGGGACGGGGCAGTTCGAGCAGTTCTTC,CASTQQGTGQFEQFF
TRBD1,NA,TRBJ1-3,13,TRBV6-1,TGTGCCAGCAGAACAGGGGCTGGAAACACCATATATTTT,CASRTGAGNTIYF